The rows below give T cell receptor beta chains drawn from one sample of a study of memory CD4+ T cells and cytomegalovirus serostatus. Some clones are missing from TCRdb's copy, which holds only in-frame ones; the method was immunoSEQ multiplex PCR. The repertoire holds around 54,000 clones, 70% to 75% seen once, with over 2% in the top ten. Sequenced sample: memory CD4+ T cells from blood. These receptors came from an adult in good health and CMV-seropositive. CDR3s include the opening cysteine and the closing phenylalanine or tryptophan. Fields, in order: J gene, D gene, clone size, V gene, CDR3 protein, CDR3 DNA. The D gene is left open where the match is weak. Expanded clones get a size class; other rows say once, few or many, or leave the size out.

J gene: TRBJ2-3
D gene: -
clone size: -
V gene: TRBV5-1
CDR3 protein: CASSLLQHTQYF
CDR3 DNA: TGCGCCAGCAGCTTGCTACAGCATACGCAGTATTTT

J gene: TRBJ2-1
D gene: -
clone size: -
V gene: TRBV29-1
CDR3 protein: CSVRAGAGDEQFF
CDR3 DNA: TGCAGCGTTAGGGCAGGGGCAGGCGATGAGCAGTTCTTC

J gene: TRBJ1-2
D gene: -
clone size: once
V gene: TRBV18
CDR3 protein: CASSGDTAGYGYTF
CDR3 DNA: TGTGCCAGCTCAGGGGATACCGCGGGCTATGGCTACACCTTC

J gene: TRBJ1-1
D gene: TRBD1
clone size: -
V gene: TRBV28
CDR3 protein: CASSTPQGWTEAFF
CDR3 DNA: TGTGCCAGCAGTACTCCACAGGGGTGGACTGAAGCTTTCTTT

J gene: TRBJ1-2
D gene: -
clone size: few
V gene: TRBV15
CDR3 protein: CATSRAGTANYGYTF
CDR3 DNA: TGTGCCACCAGCAGGGCCGGGACGGCGAACTATGGCTACACCTTC

J gene: TRBJ1-5
D gene: -
clone size: -
V gene: TRBV7-9
CDR3 protein: CASSLYAETVNQPQHF
CDR3 DNA: TGTGCCAGCAGCTTATATGCTGAGACAGTCAATCAGCCCCAGCATTTT

J gene: TRBJ2-1
D gene: -
clone size: -
V gene: TRBV4-3
CDR3 protein: CASSQERLLVKDNEQFF
CDR3 DNA: TGCGCCAGCAGCCAAGAGCGGTTACTAGTTAAGGACAATGAGCAGTTCTTC

J gene: TRBJ2-4
D gene: -
clone size: -
V gene: TRBV28
CDR3 protein: CASSTGQAKNIQYF
CDR3 DNA: TGTGCCAGTTCAACCGGGCAAGCCAAAAACATTCAGTACTTC

J gene: TRBJ1-3
D gene: -
clone size: -
V gene: TRBV7-9
CDR3 protein: CASSPMASSGSGNTIYF
CDR3 DNA: TGTGCCAGCAGCCCGATGGCCTCTTCGGGCTCTGGAAACACCATATATTTT

J gene: TRBJ2-5
D gene: -
clone size: few
V gene: TRBV5-4
CDR3 protein: CASSLLEGTQYF
CDR3 DNA: TGTGCCAGCAGCTTACTAGAGGGGACCCAGTACTTC

J gene: TRBJ1-1
D gene: -
clone size: -
V gene: TRBV5-1
CDR3 protein: CASRVEGSGGAFF
CDR3 DNA: TGCGCCAGCAGAGTGGAGGGGTCTGGAGGAGCTTTCTTT

J gene: TRBJ1-4
D gene: TRBD1
clone size: -
V gene: TRBV7-9
CDR3 protein: CASSLGDRDNEKLFF
CDR3 DNA: TGTGCCAGCAGCTTAGGGGACAGGGATAATGAAAAACTGTTTTTT

J gene: TRBJ1-2
D gene: -
clone size: medium-sized
V gene: TRBV6-1
CDR3 protein: CASSESWGYTF
CDR3 DNA: TGTGCCAGCAGTGAATCCTGGGGCTACACCTTC

J gene: TRBJ2-6
D gene: -
clone size: once
V gene: TRBV30
CDR3 protein: CAWSVLGQRFSGANVLTF
CDR3 DNA: TGTGCCTGGAGTGTTCTCGGGCAGCGATTCTCTGGGGCCAACGTCCTGACTTTC

J gene: TRBJ1-2
D gene: -
clone size: -
V gene: TRBV5-6
CDR3 protein: CASRGGNYGYTF
CDR3 DNA: TGTGCCAGCCGAGGCGGTAACTATGGCTACACCTTC

J gene: TRBJ1-2
D gene: TRBD1
clone size: -
V gene: TRBV29-1
CDR3 protein: CSGKGARGYTF
CDR3 DNA: TGCAGCGGAAAGGGGGCGCGGGGCTACACCTTC

J gene: TRBJ2-2
D gene: TRBD1
clone size: once
V gene: TRBV2
CDR3 protein: CASNPRTGSDGELFF
CDR3 DNA: TGTGCCAGCAACCCTAGGACAGGGAGCGACGGGGAGCTGTTTTTT

J gene: TRBJ1-1
D gene: -
clone size: once
V gene: TRBV28
CDR3 protein: CASSSWKARDTEAFF
CDR3 DNA: TGTGCCAGCAGTTCCTGGAAAGCCAGGGACACTGAAGCTTTCTTT

J gene: TRBJ1-1
D gene: -
clone size: -
V gene: TRBV7-2
CDR3 protein: CASLGRLEAFF
CDR3 DNA: TGTGCCAGCTTGGGGAGGCTTGAAGCTTTCTTT

J gene: TRBJ1-1
D gene: -
clone size: -
V gene: TRBV2
CDR3 protein: CASRGDLNTEAFF
CDR3 DNA: TGTGCCAGCAGAGGGGATTTGAACACTGAAGCTTTCTTT

J gene: TRBJ2-3
D gene: -
clone size: -
V gene: TRBV7-2
CDR3 protein: CASSLAAPGDTQYF
CDR3 DNA: TGTGCCAGCAGCTTAGCCGCGCCAGGGGATACGCAGTATTTT

J gene: TRBJ2-2
D gene: -
clone size: -
V gene: TRBV11-2
CDR3 protein: CASSRQYTGELFF
CDR3 DNA: TGTGCCAGCAGCCGCCAGTACACCGGGGAGCTGTTTTTT

J gene: TRBJ1-4
D gene: -
clone size: few
V gene: TRBV5-6
CDR3 protein: CASSLWVRTTNEKLFF
CDR3 DNA: TGTGCCAGCAGCTTGTGGGTCAGGACAACTAATGAAAAACTGTTTTTT

J gene: TRBJ1-1
D gene: -
clone size: -
V gene: TRBV29-1
CDR3 protein: CSATISASFAEAFF
CDR3 DNA: TGCAGCGCGACGATTTCGGCCTCGTTCGCTGAAGCTTTCTTT

J gene: TRBJ1-4
D gene: -
clone size: -
V gene: TRBV9
CDR3 protein: CASSVGVGGEKLFF
CDR3 DNA: TGTGCCAGCAGCGTAGGGGTCGGAGGCGAAAAACTGTTTTTT

J gene: TRBJ1-1
D gene: -
clone size: once
V gene: TRBV27
CDR3 protein: CASSLSPDLRAFF
CDR3 DNA: TGTGCCAGCAGTTTATCGCCGGATCTCCGGGCTTTCTTT

J gene: TRBJ2-5
D gene: TRBD1
clone size: few
V gene: TRBV5-4
CDR3 protein: CASSFTGDAETQYF
CDR3 DNA: TGTGCCAGCAGCTTCACAGGGGACGCAGAGACCCAGTACTTC

J gene: TRBJ1-4
D gene: TRBD1
clone size: -
V gene: TRBV28
CDR3 protein: CASRSPGQEEKLFF
CDR3 DNA: TGTGCCAGCAGATCTCCGGGACAGGAAGAAAAACTGTTTTTT

J gene: TRBJ2-3
D gene: -
clone size: -
V gene: TRBV19
CDR3 protein: CASSLPAGRLDF
CDR3 DNA: TGTGCCAGTAGTCTCCCGGCGGGAAGGTTGGATTTT

J gene: TRBJ1-1
D gene: -
clone size: -
V gene: TRBV21-1
CDR3 protein: CASSTFQESNTEAFF
CDR3 DNA: TGTGCCAGCAGCACCTTCCAGGAATCGAACACTGAAGCTTTCTTT

J gene: TRBJ2-2
D gene: -
clone size: -
V gene: TRBV5-1
CDR3 protein: CASSPGPTRTGELFF
CDR3 DNA: TGCGCCAGCAGCCCGGGACCGACCCGGACCGGGGAGCTGTTTTTT

J gene: TRBJ2-1
D gene: -
clone size: -
V gene: TRBV20-1
CDR3 protein: CSARAVDEQFF
CDR3 DNA: TGCAGTGCTAGAGCTGTCGATGAGCAGTTCTTC

J gene: TRBJ1-1
D gene: -
clone size: -
V gene: TRBV5-1
CDR3 protein: CASSEGTSTEAFF
CDR3 DNA: TGCGCCAGCAGCGAGGGAACGAGCACTGAAGCTTTCTTT

J gene: TRBJ2-1
D gene: TRBD2
clone size: -
V gene: TRBV5-4
CDR3 protein: CASSWGLAENNEQFF
CDR3 DNA: TGTGCCAGCAGCTGGGGACTAGCGGAGAACAATGAGCAGTTCTTC

J gene: TRBJ2-7
D gene: -
clone size: -
V gene: TRBV29-1
CDR3 protein: CSVRQDGEQYF
CDR3 DNA: TGCAGTGTCCGACAGGACGGAGAGCAGTACTTC

J gene: TRBJ2-1
D gene: -
clone size: -
V gene: TRBV5-1
CDR3 protein: CASSFRGVQYNEQFF
CDR3 DNA: TGCGCCAGCAGCTTCAGAGGAGTTCAATACAATGAGCAGTTCTTC

J gene: TRBJ1-1
D gene: -
clone size: -
V gene: TRBV5-1
CDR3 protein: CASTEDPNTEAFF
CDR3 DNA: TGCGCCAGCACCGAGGACCCGAACACTGAAGCTTTCTTT

J gene: TRBJ2-3
D gene: TRBD1
clone size: once
V gene: TRBV28
CDR3 protein: CASSFQGQGTDTQYF
CDR3 DNA: TGTGCCAGCAGTTTCCAGGGACAGGGAACAGATACGCAGTATTTT